The 21 T cell receptor beta chains presented below share a single source sample, sequenced in a study of cytomegalovirus exposure and HLA in healthy donors. Both 60 Vbeta primers and 13 Jbeta primers went into the PCR. Assay used: immunoSEQ multiplex PCR; TCRdb lists only in-frame clones, some missing. This table holds approximately 73,000 clones, around three quarters found once. Sequences were obtained from PBMCs. Source of these receptors: a middle-aged woman in good health and CMV-seropositive.

This chain uses TRBV11-2 with TRBJ1-2; D is perhaps TRBD1 (5 bases). The germline gives CDR1 SGHAT, CDR2 FQNNGV. This CDR3 region has 14 residues. Trimming cost V 5 bases and J 10 bases, with 20 bases left between them. The CDR3 coding sequence is TGTGCCAGCAGCCCTGTTGTGGGGGGTATGTACTACACCTTC. Amino acid sequence: CASSPVVGGMYYTF.

The gene calls are TRBV18 and TRBJ1-1, with 8 bases matching TRBD1. CDR3 length equals 20 residues. Germline trimming cut 3 bases from V and 2 bases from J; bases unmatched to any gene: 20. Germline V CDR1 and CDR2: KGHSH, LQKENI. The CDR3 region has the DNA TGTGCCAGCTCACCGATCGGGTTGGTCGGGACAGGAGCAACTAACACTGAAGCTTTCTTT. Translating gives CASSPIGLVGTGATNTEAFF.

This chain joins TRBV7-7 and TRBJ2-5; a possible D gene is TRBD2 (7 bases). Trimming removed 0 bases at V and 5 bases at J, with 10 bases between. CDR1 and CDR2 from the germline V gene are SSHAT and FNYEAQ (reference sequence). This CDR3 spans 14 amino acids. CDR3 coding DNA: TGTGCCAGCAGCTTAGCGGGGGGGCCGGAGACCCAGTACTTC. Amino acid sequence: CASSLAGGPETQYF. Full variable domain (missing parts from reference TRBV7-7 and TRBJ2-5): GAGVSQSPRYKVTKRGQDVTLRCDPISSHATLYWYQQALGQGPEFLTYFNYEAQPDKSGLPSDRFSAERPEGSISTLTIQRTEQRDSAMYRCASSLAGGPETQYFGPGTRLLVL.

This clone has just a few counts. This chain joins TRBV5-1 and TRBJ2-7, with 10 bases fitting TRBD1. The CDR3 has 16 amino acids. Germline trimming cut 3 bases from V and 1 base from J; bases unmatched to any gene: 7. Germline V CDR1 and CDR2: SGHRS, YFSETQ. The chain's CDR3 is CASSSVPGQGSYEQYF. CDR3 nucleotide sequence: TGCGCCAGCAGCTCTGTACCGGGACAGGGGTCCTACGAGCAGTACTTC.

The rearrangement links TRBV5-4 to TRBJ2-5; D gene uncertain. Germline V CDR1 and CDR2: SGHNT, YYREEE (reference sequence). Deletions cut 6 bases from V and 2 bases from J, with 14 bases between. The CDR3 totals 14 residues. The CDR3 region is CASTQALQQETQYF. The CDR3 DNA reads TGTGCCAGCACCCAGGCACTTCAGCAAGAGACCCAGTACTTC.

The chain is built from TRBV30 and TRBJ2-7; a weak D match, TRBD1 (6 bases). V dropped 4 bases and J dropped 4 bases, with 11 bases sitting between them. CDR1 is GTSNPN and CDR2 is SVGIG in the germline V gene (reference sequence). The CDR3 is 12 amino acids. CDR3 bases: TGTGCCTGGAACTCAGGGGTGTACGAGCAGTACTTC. The encoded protein is CAWNSGVYEQYF.

The chain links TRBV2 to TRBJ1-5; perhaps TRBD1 as D (5 bases). Trimming left V 5 bases short and J 5 bases short, with 16 bases between. This CDR3 region has 15 residues. Germline CDR1 and CDR2: SNHLY and FYNNEI. The CDR3 sequence is CASSRRDFTDQPQHF. CDR3 sequence (DNA): TGTGCCAGCAGTCGCCGGGACTTCACCGATCAGCCCCAGCATTTT.

This chain links TRBV29-1 with TRBJ1-1; D is unresolved. Germline CDR1 is SQVTM and CDR2 is ANQGSEA. The CDR3 extends over 13 amino acids. Trimming shortened V by 4 bases and J by 0 bases, and 9 bases separated the two germline ends. CDR3 DNA: TGCAGCGTTGTGAGGCCGATGAACACTGAAGCTTTCTTT. Translating gives CSVVRPMNTEAFF.

As DNA, the CDR3 is TGTGCCAGCAGCCTAGGCCGGAACACTGAAGCTTTCTTT. Translating gives CASSLGRNTEAFF. The gene calls are TRBV5-6 and TRBJ1-1; no clear D. This CDR3 spans 13 amino acids. Trimming removed 4 bases from V and 1 base from J, with 8 bases in between. From germline, CDR1 is SGHDT and CDR2 YYEEEE.

The rearrangement joins TRBV10-1 to TRBJ1-2; D possibly corresponds to TRBD1 (6 bases). The V end was cut by 7 bases, the J end by 7 bases, with 13 bases between. This CDR3 spans 12 amino acids. Germline loops: CDR1 WNHNN, CDR2 SYGVQD (reference sequence). This CDR3 is CASTSGHSGYTF. The CDR3 DNA sequence: TGCGCCAGCACCTCGGGACACAGTGGCTACACCTTC.

The CDR3 here is CASSLRGGVGLAKNIQYF. CDR3 in DNA: TGTGCCAGCAGTTTAAGGGGGGGGGTAGGTCTAGCCAAAAACATTCAGTACTTC. V is TRBV28 and J is TRBJ2-4, with D tentatively TRBD2 (7 bases). Trimming cost V 2 bases and J 0 bases, with 17 bases left between them. CDR3 length: 18 residues. Germline V lookup: CDR1 MDHEN, CDR2 SYDVKM. Full variable domain (remainder filled in from reference TRBV28 and TRBJ2-4): DVKVTQSSRYLVKRTGEKVFLECVQDMDHENMFWYRQDPGLGLRLIYFSYDVKMKEKGDIPEGYSVSREKKERFSLILESASTNQTSMYLCASSLRGGVGLAKNIQYFGAGTRLSVL.

This chain uses TRBV27 with TRBJ2-4, with TRBD1 matching over 9 bases. The CDR3 runs to 14 residues. J was trimmed by 4 bases and V by 5 bases; bases with no gene match: 3. Germline loops: CDR1 MNHEY, CDR2 SMNVEV (reference sequence). CDR3: CASSVQGAKNIQYF. Here the CDR3 DNA reads TGTGCCAGCAGTGTACAGGGGGCAAAAAACATTCAGTACTTC.

CDR3 residues: CASSSWAVNEQFF. The CDR3 DNA follows: TGTGCCAGCAGTTCGTGGGCTGTCAATGAGCAGTTCTTC. The rearrangement links TRBV28 to TRBJ2-1; D unresolved. Germline V lookup: CDR1 MDHEN, CDR2 SYDVKM. This CDR3 spans 13 amino acids. V lost 4 bases and J lost 6, with 10 bases in between.

This clone was observed at least ten times. The J gene is TRBJ2-7, the V gene TRBV5-6; 10 nucleotides match TRBD1. V lost 2 bases, J lost 3 bases, and 2 bases stayed unmatched. CDR1 and CDR2 (germline): SGHDT, YYEEEE. This CDR3 comprises 14 residues. CDR3 residues: CASSFGTGVYEQYF. The CDR3 DNA reads as TGTGCCAGCAGCTTCGGGACAGGGGTCTACGAGCAGTACTTC.

This clone occurred a few times. The V gene is TRBV6-5, the J gene TRBJ1-4; D gene ambiguous. Germline CDR1 is MNHEY and CDR2 is SVGAGI. V was clipped by 2 bases and J by 5 bases, with 9 bases between them. This CDR3 is 14 amino acids long. CDR3 protein: CASSYRRANEKLFF. In nucleotides, the CDR3 is TGTGCCAGCAGTTACCGCCGAGCGAATGAAAAACTGTTTTTT.

Here the CDR3 reads CASSLSEGAGYTF. The DNA for the CDR3 is TGTGCCAGCAGCTTATCGGAGGGGGCGGGCTACACCTTC. The chain employs TRBV7-6 and TRBJ1-2, with 7 bases lining up with TRBD1. The CDR3 consists of 13 residues. CDR1 SGHVS and CDR2 FNYEAQ come from the germline V gene. V lost 2 bases and J lost 8; bases outside the gene matches: 5.

The J gene is TRBJ1-5, the V gene TRBV19; TRBD1 is a possible D gene (6 bases). V dropped 5 bases and J dropped 0 bases, with 8 bases sitting between them. Germline V gene lookup returns CDR1 LNHDA and CDR2 SQIVND (reference sequence). The CDR3 has 14 residues. CDR3 region: CASSQGYSNQPQHF. CDR3 nucleotides: TGTGCCAGTAGTCAGGGGTATAGCAATCAGCCCCAGCATTTT.

The chain employs TRBV6-5 and TRBJ2-7, with TRBD2 as a possible D gene (6 bases). The CDR3 totals 15 residues. Per germline, CDR1 MNHEY and CDR2 SVGAGI. V lost 6 bases and J lost 3, with 18 bases in between. CDR3 sequence reads: CASSSRASRDYEQYF. CDR3 sequence (DNA): TGTGCCAGCAGCAGTCGGGCCTCGCGGGACTACGAGCAGTACTTC.

The chain uses TRBV28 and TRBJ2-1, with no clear D. The CDR3 extends over 14 amino acids. Looked up from germline, CDR1 is MDHEN and CDR2 is SYDVKM. With 2 bases removed from V and 4 bases from J, the gap between germline ends came to 9 bases. The CDR3 here is CASSLIRQYNEQFF. In DNA, the CDR3 is TGTGCCAGCAGTTTAATCAGACAATACAATGAGCAGTTCTTC.

The gene calls are TRBV5-1 and TRBJ1-4; perhaps TRBD1 as D (6 bases). This CDR3 contains 15 residues. Trimming stripped 4 bases from V and 8 bases from J, with 18 bases between. Germline V lookup: CDR1 SGHRS, CDR2 YFSETQ. The CDR3 here is CASSRDPDSQEKLFF. The CDR3 bases are TGCGCCAGCAGCCGGGATCCGGACAGCCAGGAAAAACTGTTTTTT.

This chain uses TRBV7-6 with TRBJ2-5; D uncertain. This CDR3 is built from 14 residues. Trimming took off 6 bases at V and 2 bases at J, with 13 bases between the two ends. Germline lookup yields CDR1 SGHVS and CDR2 FNYEAQ. CDR3 nucleotide sequence: TGTGCCAGCAGTTACTCTTTAACTCAAGAGACCCAGTACTTC. This gives the protein CASSYSLTQETQYF.